A selection of T cell receptor beta chains follows, all from one sample in a study of control samples from healthy donors and cancer patients. The table came from immunoSEQ multiplex PCR; TCRdb's copy has only in-frame clones and leaves some out. The sample carries about 140,000 clones, about 88% recorded once. The sequenced sample consisted of blood. These receptors were collected from a woman aged 25 to 45 in good health. Each CDR3 is given with its conserved first and last residue. D genes are given only for firm matches. Some rows mark clone size as missing; the rest say once, few, many or name a class of expanded clone.

j_call d_call clone_size v_call cdr3_aa cdr3_nt
TRBJ2-1 - few TRBV21-1 CASSPRGGQPNEQFF TGTGCCAGCAGCCCCCGGGGAGGACAACCCAATGAGCAGTTCTTC
TRBJ1-2 TRBD1 - TRBV2 CASSTPTGNYGYTF TGTGCCAGCAGTACTCCGACAGGGAACTATGGCTACACCTTC
TRBJ2-7 TRBD1 once TRBV7-8 CASSNRDRESEQYF TGTGCCAGCAGCAACCGGGACAGGGAATCCGAGCAGTACTTC
TRBJ1-1 TRBD1 few TRBV5-1 CASSSRPQGATTEAFF TGCGCCAGCAGCTCCCGCCCACAGGGGGCCACGACGGAAGCTTTCTTT
TRBJ2-5 TRBD1 - TRBV10-3 CATSGTGGETQYF TGTGCCACCTCCGGGACAGGGGGAGAGACCCAGTACTTC
TRBJ2-1 TRBD2 - TRBV30 CAWGSGSSYNEQFF TGTGCCTGGGGTAGCGGGAGCTCCTACAATGAGCAGTTCTTC
TRBJ2-7 TRBD2 once TRBV3-1/TRBV3-2 CASSPRLAGGITYEQYF TGTGCCAGCAGCCCTAGACTAGCGGGAGGCATAACCTACGAGCAGTACTTC
TRBJ2-2 - - TRBV6-1 CASSEGSVGGELFF TGTGCCAGCAGTGAAGGGTCCGTGGGGGGGGAGCTGTTTTTT
TRBJ2-7 TRBD2 - TRBV9 CASSVGTSGYEQYF TGTGCCAGCAGCGTAGGGACTAGCGGGTACGAGCAGTACTTC
TRBJ1-4 - - TRBV3-1/TRBV3-2 CASSQGFSPNNEKLFF TGTGCCAGCAGCCAGGGGTTCAGCCCCAATAATGAAAAACTGTTTTTT
TRBJ1-1 TRBD1 - TRBV19 CASSMRDRLNTEAFF TGTGCCAGTAGTATGCGGGACAGACTGAACACTGAAGCTTTCTTT
TRBJ1-1 - - TRBV30 CAWSNSDWGAFF TGTGCCTGGAGTAACTCGGACTGGGGAGCTTTCTTT
TRBJ2-7 TRBD2 once TRBV9 CASSVDPTPYSGSHYEQYF TGTGCCAGCAGCGTAGATCCCACCCCTTATAGCGGGAGTCACTACGAGCAGTACTTC
TRBJ1-3 - - TRBV19 CASSDNSGNTIYF TGTGCCAGTAGTGACAACTCTGGAAACACCATATATTTT
TRBJ2-3 TRBD1 - TRBV5-1 CASSLSTGTGRTDTQYF TGCGCCAGCAGCCTGTCTACCGGGACAGGGCGGACAGATACGCAGTATTTT
TRBJ1-2 - - TRBV2 CASSGYAGNYGYTF TGTGCCAGCAGTGGTTACGCCGGTAACTATGGCTACACCTTC
TRBJ2-3 - - TRBV15 CATSRARITSDTQYF TGTGCCACCAGCAGAGCCCGGATAACCTCAGATACGCAGTATTTT
TRBJ1-4 TRBD1 - TRBV6-5 CASSRDRGQYEKLFF TGTGCCAGCAGCCGGGACAGGGGACAATATGAAAAACTGTTTTTT
TRBJ2-3 TRBD2 - TRBV7-3 CASRGSGGTDTQYF TGTGCCAGCAGAGGGAGCGGGGGCACAGATACGCAGTATTTT
TRBJ1-1 - - TRBV7-9 CASSLGRNTEAFF TGTGCCAGCAGCTTAGGTAGAAACACTGAAGCTTTCTTT
TRBJ1-1 - - TRBV6-2/TRBV6-3 CASSYLRGGEAFF TGTGCCAGCAGTTACTTAAGGGGGGGGGAAGCTTTCTTT
TRBJ2-3 TRBD2 - TRBV9 CASSVAPITSGSPDTQYF TGTGCCAGCAGCGTAGCACCTATTACTAGCGGGAGCCCAGATACGCAGTATTTT
TRBJ1-5 - - TRBV5-1 CASSPSGGSNQPQHF TGCGCCAGCAGCCCCTCGGGCGGTAGCAATCAGCCCCAGCATTTT
TRBJ2-3 - - TRBV18 CASSPTGLADTQYF TGTGCCAGCTCACCGACGGGTCTGGCAGATACGCAGTATTTT
TRBJ1-1 - - TRBV6-5 CASRATVNTEAFF TGTGCCAGCAGGGCAACGGTGAACACTGAAGCTTTCTTT
TRBJ2-5 - - TRBV7-2 CASSPLKETQYF TGTGCCAGCAGCCCCTTGAAAGAGACCCAGTACTTC
TRBJ2-5 - - TRBV5-6 CASSLNVGNPETQYF TGTGCCAGCAGCTTAAATGTGGGGAATCCGGAGACCCAGTACTTC
TRBJ2-5 - - TRBV7-9 CASSLDSWETQYF TGTGCCAGCAGCTTAGACTCATGGGAGACCCAGTACTTC
TRBJ1-1 - - TRBV3-1/TRBV3-2 CASSQSGGGTEAFF TGTGCCAGCAGCCAATCCGGAGGGGGCACTGAAGCTTTCTTT
TRBJ2-3 TRBD2 - TRBV29-1 CSVEATSGGTDTQYF TGCAGCGTTGAAGCCACTAGCGGGGGCACAGATACGCAGTATTTT
TRBJ2-7 - - TRBV7-8 CASSLYASYEQYF TGTGCCAGCAGCCTGTATGCCTCCTACGAGCAGTACTTC
TRBJ2-2 - - TRBV2 CASSDGTTNTGELFF TGTGCCAGCAGTGACGGGACCACGAACACCGGGGAGCTGTTTTTT
TRBJ2-5 - - TRBV7-9 CASSQVWEEQETQYF TGTGCCAGCAGCCAAGTGTGGGAGGAGCAAGAGACCCAGTACTTC
TRBJ2-7 - few TRBV15 CATSVGQGYEQYF TGTGCCACCAGCGTGGGGCAGGGCTACGAGCAGTACTTC
TRBJ2-7 TRBD2 few TRBV11-3 CASSLSGGYEQYF TGTGCCAGCAGCTTGTCGGGGGGCTACGAGCAGTACTTC
TRBJ1-6 - - TRBV5-1 CASSLGNREYSPLHF TGCGCCAGCAGCTTGGGTAACAGGGAGTATTCACCCCTCCACTTT
TRBJ2-1 TRBD2 - TRBV5-1 CASGTSGVLVEQFF TGCGCCAGCGGCACTAGCGGGGTTTTAGTTGAGCAGTTCTTC
TRBJ2-1 TRBD2 - TRBV27 CASSLDLAAYNEQFF TGTGCCAGCAGTTTAGACCTAGCGGCCTACAATGAGCAGTTCTTC
TRBJ2-1 TRBD2 - TRBV27 CASSQTSGSHSYNEQFF TGTGCCAGCAGTCAAACTAGCGGGAGTCACTCCTACAATGAGCAGTTCTTC
TRBJ2-7 - - TRBV21-1 CASPAGKQYF TGTGCCAGCCCCGCCGGGAAGCAGTACTTC
TRBJ1-5 - - TRBV9 CASSVEVGSTQHF TGTGCCAGCAGCGTAGAGGTGGGGAGCACCCAGCATTTT
TRBJ1-4 - - TRBV5-1 CASSSLGGASNEKLFF TGCGCCAGCAGCTCGCTTGGGGGGGCCTCTAATGAAAAACTGTTTTTT
TRBJ1-1 - few TRBV28 CASSFEGVGNTEAFF TGTGCCAGCAGTTTTGAGGGAGTGGGAAACACTGAAGCTTTCTTT
TRBJ1-4 - - TRBV28 CASSLSGVNEKLFF TGTGCCAGCAGTTTATCAGGGGTCAATGAAAAACTGTTTTTT
TRBJ2-5 TRBD2 - TRBV11-2 CASSLGSSGRDLETQYF TGTGCCAGCAGCTTAGGATCTAGCGGGAGGGATTTGGAGACCCAGTACTTC
TRBJ2-2 TRBD2 few TRBV27 CASSLRDPARGRKRNTGELFF TGTGCCAGCAGTTTAAGGGACCCGGCTCGCGGGAGGAAGCGGAACACCGGGGAGCTGTTTTTT
TRBJ1-2 TRBD1 - TRBV11-1 CASSFDRVNYGYTF TGTGCCAGCAGCTTCGACAGGGTTAACTATGGCTACACCTTC
TRBJ1-2 - - TRBV11-2 CASSDGWGGGYTF TGTGCCAGCAGCGACGGTTGGGGGGGCGGCTACACCTTC
TRBJ1-1 - - TRBV12-3/TRBV12-4 CASSFDSVRSAFF TGTGCCAGCAGTTTTGATTCGGTCAGGTCGGCTTTCTTT
TRBJ2-3 - - TRBV11-3 CASSLAPAEGADTQYF TGTGCCAGCAGCTTAGCCCCCGCGGAAGGGGCAGATACGCAGTATTTT
TRBJ2-1 - - TRBV12-3/TRBV12-4 CASSLEGEQFF TGTGCCAGCAGTTTGGAGGGGGAGCAGTTCTTC
TRBJ2-3 - once TRBV19 CASSMSQGSTDTQYF TGTGCCAGTAGTATGTCCCAGGGGTCCACAGATACGCAGTATTTT
TRBJ2-7 - - TRBV12-3/TRBV12-4 CASRGPPSYEQYF TGTGCCAGCAGGGGACCTCCCAGCTACGAGCAGTACTTC
TRBJ2-3 TRBD2 - TRBV30 CAWTPRKGRDATDTQYF TGTGCCTGGACCCCCCGGAAAGGGAGGGACGCCACAGATACGCAGTATTTT
TRBJ1-2 TRBD1 once TRBV30 CAWGDRVNGYTF TGTGCCTGGGGGGACAGGGTCAACGGCTACACCTTC
TRBJ1-3 - - TRBV18 CASSPGTSGNTIYF TGTGCCAGCTCACCGGGGACATCGGGTAACACCATATATTTT
TRBJ2-5 TRBD2 - TRBV11-2 CASSLGPLSGRAGGETQYF TGTGCCAGCAGCTTAGGCCCCCTAAGCGGGAGAGCCGGGGGAGAGACCCAGTACTTC
TRBJ2-5 TRBD2 - TRBV7-2 CASSLPSGRYQETQYF TGTGCCAGCAGCTTACCGAGCGGGAGGTACCAAGAGACCCAGTACTTC
TRBJ1-6 - - TRBV7-3 CASSLDTPANSPLHF TGTGCCAGCAGCTTGGATACCCCGGCGAATTCACCCCTCCACTTT